A selection of T cell receptor beta chains follows, all from one sample in a study of T cell clonotyping in hematopoietic cell transplantation. Profiled with immunoSEQ multiplex PCR; TCRdb holds only in-frame clones, not every one. The sample has 46,000 or so clones, approximately 90% seen once. The source material was peripheral blood mononuclear cells, sampled before stem cell transplant. These receptors all come from a man aged 55 to 70 with biphenotypic leukemia. Some clones in this sample may be carry-over from other donors' samples. CDR3s include the opening cysteine and the closing phenylalanine or tryptophan. The D gene is left open where the match is weak. Size is stated for part of the rows, as once, few or many counts, or as a class when the clone is expanded.

j_call clone_size d_call v_call cdr3_nt cdr3_aa
TRBJ2-2 - - TRBV13 TGTGCCAGCAGCCGGGACTCGCGTAACACCGGGGAGCTGTTTTTT CASSRDSRNTGELFF
TRBJ2-7 - - TRBV28 TGTGCCAGCAACGGGGGGACAACCTACGAGCAGTACTTC CASNGGTTYEQYF
TRBJ1-4 once - TRBV30 TGTGCCTGGAGTCTTGACAACGAATATGAAAAACTGTTTTTT CAWSLDNEYEKLFF
TRBJ1-2 - TRBD1 TRBV28 TGTGCCAGCAGTTTGGGACAGGGGACAACTAACTATGGCTACACCTTC CASSLGQGTTNYGYTF
TRBJ2-7 few TRBD2 TRBV19 TGTGCCAGTAGCCCACTAGCGGGAGGTTTCTACGAGCAGTACTTC CASSPLAGGFYEQYF
TRBJ2-7 - - TRBV11-2 TGTGCCAGCAGCTATTCGGGGGTCAGCTCCTACGAGCAGTACTTC CASSYSGVSSYEQYF
TRBJ1-1 - - TRBV7-3 TGTGCCAGCAGCTTAACAGGGATCGGGACTGAAGCTTTCTTT CASSLTGIGTEAFF
TRBJ2-7 few TRBD2 TRBV4-1 TGCGCCAGCAGCCAGGGACTAGCGGGAGTCGAGCAGTACTTC CASSQGLAGVEQYF
TRBJ1-4 - TRBD1 TRBV9 TGTGCCAGCAGCGTATCGGGACAGTATAATGAAAAACTGTTTTTT CASSVSGQYNEKLFF
TRBJ2-7 - TRBD1 TRBV18 TGTGCCAGCTCATCATTAGCCGGGACAGGGTTTTACGAGCAGTACTTC CASSSLAGTGFYEQYF
TRBJ2-1 - - TRBV5-1 TGCGCCAGCAGCTTGAATAGGAGGGGGAATGAGCAGTTCTTC CASSLNRRGNEQFF
TRBJ2-5 - TRBD1 TRBV7-6 TGTGCCAGCAGCTTAGTGGGACAGGGAGGTGAGACCCAGTACTTC CASSLVGQGGETQYF
TRBJ2-1 - - TRBV4-2 TGTGCCAGCAGCCAAGATCGGCCCCGGGCGGGGAGAAATGAGCAGTTCTTC CASSQDRPRAGRNEQFF
TRBJ2-7 - TRBD1 TRBV11-3 TGTGCCAGCAGCTTAGCCCCAGGGGGCAATGGGCAGTACTTC CASSLAPGGNGQYF
TRBJ2-5 once - TRBV6-1 TGTGCCAGCAGCGAAACAGGAGACGTACAAGAGACCCAGTACTTC CASSETGDVQETQYF
TRBJ2-1 - - TRBV19 TGTGCCAGTAGTATCAGAGGCTCCTACAATGAGCAGTTCTTC CASSIRGSYNEQFF
TRBJ2-7 few - TRBV10-1 TGCGCCAGCAGAGATTACGACGACTGTAGTCTTATCTACGAGCAGTACTTC CASRDYDDCSLIYEQYF
TRBJ1-2 - - TRBV11-2 TGTGCCAGCAGCTTAGAGCCAGGGGAATTAGATGGCTACACCTTC CASSLEPGELDGYTF
TRBJ1-1 - - TRBV5-1 TGCGCCAGCAGCTTGAGGGCGGAAATGAGCACTGAAGCTTTCTTT CASSLRAEMSTEAFF
TRBJ2-3 - TRBD1 TRBV27 TGTGCCAGCGGACAGGGGGTGGATACGCAGTATTTT CASGQGVDTQYF
TRBJ1-2 few - TRBV19 TGTGCCAGTACCGGGACGATCTATGGCTACACCTTC CASTGTIYGYTF
TRBJ2-7 - TRBD1 TRBV10-3 TGTGCCATCAGTCGACAGGGAAGGAGCTACGAGCAGTACTTC CAISRQGRSYEQYF